Only a few counts were recorded for the clone carrying this T cell receptor (beta chain). Its antigen is unknown. This sample is part of a study of CD8+ T cells in alopecia areata. Study-level background: A 6-month period off drug followed tofacitinib, which lasted 6 to 18 months.

The CDR3 covers 17 residues. Looked up from germline, CDR1 is SQVTM and CDR2 is ANQGSEA. The V end was cut by 4 bases, the J end by 0 bases, with 18 bases between. Broader study findings: For lesional scalp, especially alopecia totalis/universalis, clonality was higher than in normal scalp. A large proportion of expanded lesional clones were detected persisting in scalp and blood during tofacitinib.

Treatment indicated: oral pan-JAK inhibitor, 5-10 mg twice daily. Extracted RNA was reverse transcribed, and the resulting cDNA served as sequencing template. Profiled with immunoSEQ multiplex PCR; TCRdb holds only in-frame clones, not every one. The top ten hold 15% to 20% of the sample, which has approximately 100,000 clones, 60% seen once. The rearrangement uses TRBV29-1 and TRBJ1-4; a weak D match, TRBD1 (6 bases). This clonotype was sampled from a human donor with alopecia areata. This specimen consisted of CD8+ T cells sorted from blood, obtained at roughly week 58, from a patient treated with tofacitinib. CDR3 DNA sequence: TGCAGCGTTGTCGCGGGGGCCTTTGACACAACTAATGAAAAACTGTTTTTT. Its protein product is CSVVAGAFDTTNEKLFF.